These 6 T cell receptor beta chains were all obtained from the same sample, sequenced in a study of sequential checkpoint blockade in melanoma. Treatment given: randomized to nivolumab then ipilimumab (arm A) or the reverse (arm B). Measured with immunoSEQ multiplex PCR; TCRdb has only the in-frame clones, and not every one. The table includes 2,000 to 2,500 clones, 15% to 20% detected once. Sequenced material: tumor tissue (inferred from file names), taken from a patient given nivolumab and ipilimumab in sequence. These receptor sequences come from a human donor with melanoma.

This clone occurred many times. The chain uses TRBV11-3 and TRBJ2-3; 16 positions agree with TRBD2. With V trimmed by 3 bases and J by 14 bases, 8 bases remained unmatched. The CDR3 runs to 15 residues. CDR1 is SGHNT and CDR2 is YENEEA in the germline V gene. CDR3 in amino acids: CASSLEGLAGGPGYF. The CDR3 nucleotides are TGTGCCAGCAGCTTGGAGGGACTAGCGGGGGGGCCAGGGTATTTT.

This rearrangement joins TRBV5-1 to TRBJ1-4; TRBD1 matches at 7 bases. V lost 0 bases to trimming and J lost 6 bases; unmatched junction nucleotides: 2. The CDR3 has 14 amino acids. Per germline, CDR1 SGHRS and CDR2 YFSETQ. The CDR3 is CASSLAGGDEKLFF. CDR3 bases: TGCGCCAGCAGCTTGGCAGGGGGGGATGAAAAACTGTTTTTT.

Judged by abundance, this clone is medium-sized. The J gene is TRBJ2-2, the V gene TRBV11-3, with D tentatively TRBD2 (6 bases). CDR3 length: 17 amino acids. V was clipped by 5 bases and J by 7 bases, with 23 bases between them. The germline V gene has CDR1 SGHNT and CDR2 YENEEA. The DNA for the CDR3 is TGTGCCAGCAGCCCTAGAGGTGGGGGGATTGGGAGCGGGGAGCTGTTTTTT. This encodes CASSPRGGGIGSGELFF.

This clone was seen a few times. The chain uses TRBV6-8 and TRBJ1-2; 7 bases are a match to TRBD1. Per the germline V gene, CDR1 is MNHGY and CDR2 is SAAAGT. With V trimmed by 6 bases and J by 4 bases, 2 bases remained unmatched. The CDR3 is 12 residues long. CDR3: CASSRDSYGYTF. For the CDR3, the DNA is TGTGCCAGCAGCCGGGACAGCTATGGCTACACCTTC.

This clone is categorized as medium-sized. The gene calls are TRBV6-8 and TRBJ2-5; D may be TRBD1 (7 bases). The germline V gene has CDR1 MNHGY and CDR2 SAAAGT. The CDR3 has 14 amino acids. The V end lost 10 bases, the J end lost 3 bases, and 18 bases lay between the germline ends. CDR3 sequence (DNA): TGTGCCATCAGAGGACAGGAGGGAAAAGAGACCCAGTACTTC. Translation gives CAIRGQEGKETQYF.

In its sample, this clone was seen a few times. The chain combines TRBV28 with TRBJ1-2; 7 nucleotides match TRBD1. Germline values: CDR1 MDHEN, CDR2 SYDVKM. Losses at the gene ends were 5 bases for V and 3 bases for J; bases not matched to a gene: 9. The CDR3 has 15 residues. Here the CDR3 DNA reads TGTGCCAGCAGTGCGAATAGGGGGCTGGACTATGGCTACACCTTC. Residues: CASSANRGLDYGYTF.